The 16 T cell receptor beta chains below all came from one sample that was sequenced in a study of tumor-infiltrating lymphocytes in primary liver carcinoma. From unsorted bulk tissue weighing roughly 17-31 mg, DNA and RNA were co-extracted. The template, 450 to 650 ng total RNA, yielded TCR beta cDNA made with a constant-region primer. Libraries of TCR beta came from three nested multiplex PCR rounds with slightly modified ARM-PCR. Rounds one and two of PCR, each of roughly 10 cycles, were primed with TRBV1-TRBV30 forward primers and a C-beta reverse primer. One entry per CDR3 protein, called by TCRdb with MiXCR from the multiplex PCR reads. The profile shows about 78,000 distinct CDR3 sequences, over 60% of them singletons. The sequenced sample consisted of liver tumor tissue from sampling region 4. Subset described: tumor region T4, right-lateral pole. The receptor set was obtained from a middle-aged man with primary liver carcinoma and hepatitis B virus infection.

This clonotype was found many times. The chain couples TRBV28 to TRBJ2-7; TRBD1 aligns across 7 bases. V was clipped by 6 bases and J by 1 base; unmatched bases: 6. The germline CDR1 and CDR2 sequences are MDHEN and SYDVKM. This CDR3 has 14 amino acids. The CDR3 loop is CASSGTAQSYEQYF. The CDR3 region has the DNA TGTGCCAGCAGCGGGACAGCGCAATCCTACGAGCAGTACTTC.

Comment on this clonotype: One junction end does not reproduce the germline sequence, and a read error may be involved. J is TRBJ2-2 and V is TRBV29-1; a weak D match, TRBD2 (7 bases). Germline V gene lookup returns CDR1 SQVTM and CDR2 ANQGSEA. This CDR3 has 15 residues. The CDR3 DNA sequence: TGCAGCGTTGAAGACGCCGCGGGAGCCCCCCGGGGGGCTGTTTTT. Its protein product is CSVEDAAGAPRGAVF.

A word on this clonotype: The conserved final phenylalanine or tryptophan is absent from the CDR3, which likely points to a read error. The V gene is TRBV11-2, the J gene TRBJ2-1; possibly TRBD1 for D (5 bases). The CDR3 covers 14 residues. Germline CDR1 and CDR2: SGHAT and FQNNGV. CDR3 nucleotide sequence: TGTGCCAGCTCCAACCGGCAGGGCCACAACGAGCAGTTCCTC. Translation gives CASSNRQGHNEQFL.

This clonotype was seen more than once but under ten times. The genes are TRBV2 and TRBJ2-1; 14 bases are shared with TRBD2. V lost 7 bases to trimming and J lost 4 bases; unmatched junction nucleotides: 15. The CDR3 spans 19 residues. Per the germline V gene, CDR1 is SNHLY and CDR2 is FYNNEI. The CDR3 loop is CASTGATSGGGHYYNEQFF. CDR3 coding DNA: TGTGCCAGCACCGGAGCGACTAGCGGGGGGGGGCATTATTACAATGAGCAGTTCTTC.

This clonotype was seen repeatedly, ten times or more. The chain has TRBV28 and TRBJ2-1; 9 bases match TRBD2. Looked up from germline, CDR1 is MDHEN and CDR2 is SYDVKM. This CDR3 comprises 16 residues. V was clipped by 4 bases and J by 7 bases; unmatched bases: 11. The CDR3 DNA is TGTGCCAGCAGTTCCTTTACTGCGGGAGGGCTTAATGAGCAGTTCTTC. This codes for CASSSFTAGGLNEQFF.

With regard to this clonotype: The germline gene is not matched at one end of the junction; a read error may be the cause. V is TRBV5-6 and J is TRBJ2-3; possibly TRBD1 for D (6 bases). This CDR3 region has 15 residues. Per the germline V gene, CDR1 is SGHDT and CDR2 is YYEEEE. The CDR3, as DNA: TGTGTCAGCAGCATGGGACAAAGAACGTCAGATACGCAGTATTTT. Protein sequence: CVSSMGQRTSDTQYF.

With regard to this clonotype: The germline gene is not matched at one end of the junction; a read error may be the cause. V and J are TRBV6-1 and TRBJ2-7, with 7 nucleotides matching TRBD2. This CDR3 has 18 amino acids. Germline assignment: CDR1 MNHNS and CDR2 SASEGT. Here the CDR3 DNA reads TGTGCCAGCATCTTCCAGACCAGCGGGGCCCTGAGCTCCTACGAGCAGCACTTC. Its protein product is CASIFQTSGALSSYEQHF.

V is TRBV14 and J is TRBJ1-4; D possibly corresponds to TRBD1 (6 bases). Trimming left V 6 bases short and J 7 bases short, with 24 bases between. CDR3 length equals 17 residues. The germline V gene has CDR1 SGHDN and CDR2 FVKESK. The CDR3 here is CASSRLLGNRDSEKLFF. The CDR3 region has the DNA TGTGCCAGCAGTCGCTTGTTAGGGAACAGGGACTCTGAAAAACTGTTTTTT.

V gene TRBV7-8 combines with J gene TRBJ2-1, with D possibly TRBD2 on 6 matching bases. Looked up from germline, CDR1 is SGHVS and CDR2 is FQNEAQ. The CDR3 has 14 residues. The V gene lost 9 bases and the J gene lost 3 bases, with 15 bases spanning the gap. In nucleotides, the CDR3 is TGTGCCAGTAACTTAGCGGAGGTCTACAATGAGCAGTTCTTC. Encoded protein: CASNLAEVYNEQFF.

The rearrangement uses TRBV11-2 and TRBJ2-3; TRBD2 agrees at 8 bases. The germline V gene has CDR1 SGHAT and CDR2 FQNNGV. The CDR3 has 15 residues. V shed 5 bases and J 6 bases; nucleotides not matched to a gene: 10. The CDR3, as DNA: TGTGCCAGCAGCCATACTAGCGGCATCGAGGATACGCAGTATTTT. It codes for CASSHTSGIEDTQYF.

Regarding this clonotype: The junction and the germline gene differ at one end; a read error may be behind it. This chain links TRBV29-1 with TRBJ1-5; D might be TRBD1 (5 bases). This CDR3 comprises 15 residues. The germline V gene has CDR1 SQVTM and CDR2 ANQGSEA. The CDR3 spells CSVVTGGGNNQPQHF. In DNA, the CDR3 is TGTAGCGTCGTGACCGGGGGTGGTAATAATCAGCCCCAGCATTTT.

Comment on this clonotype: Germline is not matched at one junction end, which may reflect a read error. This chain links TRBV10-3 with TRBJ2-1; D ambiguous. CDR3 length equals 14 residues. From germline, CDR1 is ENHRY and CDR2 SYGVKD. The CDR3 coding sequence is TGCGCCATCAGTGAGGCACAGAACCTCAATGAGCAGTTCTTC. It translates to CAISEAQNLNEQFF.

V usage is TRBV7-2 and J usage is TRBJ2-1, with D possibly TRBD2 on 5 matching bases. The CDR3 sequence is 15 residues long. V dropped 3 bases and J dropped 6 bases, with 15 bases sitting between them. CDR1 is SGHTA, CDR2 FQGNSA, per germline. This CDR3 is CASSFWVGEFNEQFF. In DNA form, the CDR3 reads TGTGCCAGCAGCTTCTGGGTGGGAGAGTTCAATGAGCAGTTCTTC.

This clonotype has at least ten counts. The rearrangement links TRBV5-1 to TRBJ2-1, with unresolved D. The CDR3 length is 15 residues. Trimming took 3 bases from V and 0 from J, leaving 10 bases between them. Germline values: CDR1 SGHRS, CDR2 YFSETQ. The CDR3 reads CASSSDVSSYNEQFF. DNA for the CDR3: TGCGCCAGCAGCTCCGACGTGAGCTCCTACAATGAGCAGTTCTTC.

V is TRBV29-1 and J is TRBJ1-2; D not certain. This CDR3 comprises 11 residues. V was shortened by 5 bases and J by 7 bases, with 11 bases between the two germline ends. CDR1 is SQVTM and CDR2 is ANQGSEA in the germline V gene. The CDR3 spells CSVWSRGGYTF. In DNA form, the CDR3 reads TGCAGCGTTTGGAGTAGAGGTGGCTACACCTTC.

Points on this clonotype: The junction and the germline gene differ at one end; a read error may be behind it. The chain joins TRBV29-1 to TRBJ2-2; 11 bases are a match to TRBD1. The germline CDR1 and CDR2 sequences are SQVTM and ANQGSEA. The CDR3 consists of 17 residues. The CDR3: CSTRTGGAKVVTVELFF. The CDR3, as DNA: TGCAGCACTAGGACAGGGGGCGCAAAAGTGGTCACCGTGGAGCTGTTTTTT.